This TCR beta chain was sequenced in a study of blood T cells in healthy people across ages (dated by TCRdb to the mid-2010s). With regard to the full study: In model experiments, roughly one uniquely barcoded TCR beta cDNA molecule per two T cells was captured by template switching. Using the same blood draw, the study looked at two additional independent replicas of 1 million unique cDNA reads for two donors, one aged 18 to 30 and the other aged 80 or older. Using deep sequencing normalized with unique cDNA molecular identifiers, the study measured how TCR beta repertoire diversity changes with age. To avoid experimental bias, donors of different ages were spread randomly across the sequencing lanes. Four age groups were formed from the donors: young (average around 15 years), middle-aged (less than 40), aged (about 68) and long-lived (about 80). Broader findings and caveats from the paper: Estimates of total diversity based on one million sequenced T cells were regarded as lower bounds and as underestimates. Donor CMV infection status was unknown, potentially confounding age-related changes in expanded clonotypes. Bulk unsorted PBMC profiling prevented conclusive comparison of naive and antigen-experienced compartments. Compared with the aged group, the long-lived group had more naive CD4+ T cells, fewer expanded clones and increased TCR diversity, a pattern suggesting age selection. The percentage of naive T cells measured by flow cytometry correlated strongly with observed TCR beta diversity. As age increased, observed TCR beta diversity per million T cells dropped in a roughly linear way, and a significant reduction was already evident by age 40.

The donors were roughly 40 Caucasian individuals from Russia, aged roughly 6 to 100 years, who were systemically healthy. About 10 milliliters of peripheral blood were collected from each donor into EDTA-treated Vacutainer tubes. Ficoll-Paque density-gradient centrifugation was used to isolate PBMCs, with at least 7 million per sample. Total RNA was extracted from PBMCs with Trizol reagent, with at least 5.5 micrograms obtained per sample. For every donor, flow cytometry on a PBMC aliquot measured the percentage of naive CD45RAhigh/CD27high T cells. With respect to this clonotype: Its antigen remains undetermined. Qualities for individual bases were not recorded, and no much larger clone is one base off.

The library was built by means of 5' RACE. TCRdb lists the instrument as Illumina HiSeq 2500. A second PCR of roughly 6 to 11 cycles was performed with a sample-barcoded 5' primer and a J-beta primer mix. A unique molecular identifier was introduced onto each TCR beta cDNA molecule by a template-switch 5' adaptor carrying 12 random nucleotides. Each sample yielded at least 2.5 million CDR3-containing paired-end reads. The Mint cDNA synthesis kit, primed by a TRBC-specific oligonucleotide, was used to synthesize first-strand cDNA from all RNA. Following uracil-DNA glycosylase treatment, a first 18-cycle PCR with universal primers M1SS and BC2_uni_R was performed on all cDNA. Turning to the authors' computational methods: Normalization of each sample was performed by random selection of 1 million high-quality reads, each carrying a distinct molecular identifier. Instead of being binned into consensus sequences, reads that shared molecular identifiers were thrown out. CDR3 identification, clonotype clustering and error correction used MiTCR with a Q25 quality threshold and the strictest error-elimination algorithm. A nonparametric unseen species model using Euler transformation provided a lower-bound estimate of total TCR beta diversity. TCRdb trimmed public reads at Q25 via fastp, called clones via MiXCR and kept in-frame beta chains. Identical CDR3 proteins give one entry, which carries the most common genes and DNA. The V and J calls and clone size are TCRdb's, not the authors'. Counted in this sample were 700,000 to 900,000 distinct CDR3 sequences; approximately 53% of them appeared once. About two fifths of the sample is taken by the ten largest.

The receptor's source is a man older than 75 in good health. The sequenced material came from blood.

The bases are TGTGCCACCAGCAGAGATCGACTAGCGGGAGTAGATACGCAGTATTTT. This is translated as CATSRDRLAGVDTQYF. The rearrangement joined TRBV15 to TRBJ2-3; TRBD2 fits 12 bases in the junction. The germline V gene (reference sequence) provides CDR1 LNHNV and CDR2 YYDKDF. The CDR3 runs 16 residues from the cysteine to the phenylalanine. Only the CDR3 DNA stays, 48 bases, in frame from base 1. Here V drops 0 bases and J drops 5 bases, and the junction holds 3 bases not matched to any gene.